Listed below are T cell receptor beta chains from one sample, sequenced in a study of blood T cell repertoires in COVID-19. The data were produced by immunoSEQ multiplex PCR, yet TCRdb's version contains in-frame clones alone and is incomplete. The table has around 380,000 clones, 81% seen once. Input material: peripheral blood. All receptors come from a human donor with acute or convalescent COVID-19. The donor label of this sample is uncertain. Both conserved end residues are part of each CDR3. Fields, in order: CDR3 protein, CDR3 DNA, J gene, V gene, clone size, D gene. D genes are given only for firm matches. The listing skips clone size in some rows; elsewhere it reads once, few, many or a size class.

cdr3_aa: CASSPDRDSPLHF
cdr3_nt: TGTGCCAGCTCACCAGACAGGGATTCACCCCTCCACTTT
j_call: TRBJ1-6
v_call: TRBV18
clone_size: .
d_call: TRBD1

cdr3_aa: CASSLSGGGEQYF
cdr3_nt: TGTGCCAGCAGTTTATCGGGGGGTGGCGAGCAGTACTTC
j_call: TRBJ2-7
v_call: TRBV27
clone_size: few
d_call: .

cdr3_aa: CASSLSGTGGDEQYF
cdr3_nt: TGTGCCAGCAGTTTATCCGGGACAGGGGGTGATGAGCAGTACTTC
j_call: TRBJ2-7
v_call: TRBV28
clone_size: .
d_call: TRBD1

cdr3_aa: CASSFWTGANYGYTF
cdr3_nt: TGCGCCAGCAGCTTTTGGACAGGCGCTAACTATGGCTACACCTTC
j_call: TRBJ1-2
v_call: TRBV5-1
clone_size: .
d_call: TRBD1

cdr3_aa: CASMAGRFNSPLHF
cdr3_nt: TGCGCCAGCATGGCGGGACGGTTTAATTCACCCCTCCACTTT
j_call: TRBJ1-6
v_call: TRBV5-1
clone_size: .
d_call: .

cdr3_aa: CAADRASGYGYTF
cdr3_nt: TGTGCCGCCGACAGGGCAAGCGGCTATGGCTACACCTTC
j_call: TRBJ1-2
v_call: TRBV7-9
clone_size: .
d_call: TRBD1

cdr3_aa: CASSLDRGYGYTF
cdr3_nt: TGTGCCAGCAGCTTGGACAGGGGTTATGGCTACACCTTC
j_call: TRBJ1-2
v_call: TRBV5-4
clone_size: once
d_call: TRBD1

cdr3_aa: CASSPIGGSWVGGYTF
cdr3_nt: TGTGCCAGCAGCCCAATAGGGGGCTCTTGGGTAGGTGGCTACACCTTC
j_call: TRBJ1-2
v_call: TRBV27
clone_size: .
d_call: TRBD1

cdr3_aa: CASSQIRQQGLFTDTQYF
cdr3_nt: TGCGCCAGCAGTCAAATCCGCCAACAGGGGCTTTTCACAGATACGCAGTATTTT
j_call: TRBJ2-3
v_call: TRBV23-1
clone_size: .
d_call: TRBD1

cdr3_aa: CASSSGTRTYEQYF
cdr3_nt: TGTGCCAGCAGCTCCGGGACACGAACCTACGAGCAGTACTTC
j_call: TRBJ2-7
v_call: TRBV7-2
clone_size: few
d_call: .

cdr3_aa: CASGAATSGGYNEQFF
cdr3_nt: TGTGCCAGCGGGGCAGCGACTAGCGGGGGGTACAATGAGCAGTTCTTC
j_call: TRBJ2-1
v_call: TRBV2
clone_size: .
d_call: TRBD2

cdr3_aa: CASSPSGSSYNSPLHF
cdr3_nt: TGTGCCAGCAGTCCGAGCGGAAGCTCCTATAATTCACCCCTCCACTTT
j_call: TRBJ1-6
v_call: TRBV25-1
clone_size: .
d_call: .

cdr3_aa: CASRALAKNIQYF
cdr3_nt: TGTGCCAGCCGAGCTCTAGCCAAAAACATTCAGTACTTC
j_call: TRBJ2-4
v_call: TRBV27
clone_size: .
d_call: .

cdr3_aa: CASSLVAGTSTDTQYF
cdr3_nt: TGTGCCAGCAGCTTAGTGGCAGGGACTAGCACAGATACGCAGTATTTT
j_call: TRBJ2-3
v_call: TRBV7-9
clone_size: .
d_call: .

cdr3_aa: CASSLAGGSYEQYF
cdr3_nt: TGCGCCAGCAGCTTGGCCGGGGGATCCTACGAGCAGTACTTC
j_call: TRBJ2-7
v_call: TRBV5-1
clone_size: .
d_call: .

cdr3_aa: CASSLGTGFNYGYTF
cdr3_nt: TGTGCCAGCAGCTTGGGGACAGGCTTTAACTATGGCTACACCTTC
j_call: TRBJ1-2
v_call: TRBV5-5
clone_size: .
d_call: TRBD1

cdr3_aa: CASSPGLGIGTDTQYF
cdr3_nt: TGTGCCAGCAGCCCGGGACTAGGTATCGGCACAGATACGCAGTATTTT
j_call: TRBJ2-3
v_call: TRBV5-5
clone_size: .
d_call: TRBD2

cdr3_aa: CASSQDRVRGAEAFF
cdr3_nt: TGTGCCAGCAGCCAAGATCGAGTCAGGGGTGCTGAAGCTTTCTTT
j_call: TRBJ1-1
v_call: TRBV14
clone_size: .
d_call: .

cdr3_aa: CAWSFHRGNRNTEAFF
cdr3_nt: TGTGCCTGGAGTTTTCACAGGGGAAATAGGAACACTGAAGCTTTCTTT
j_call: TRBJ1-1
v_call: TRBV30
clone_size: .
d_call: TRBD1

cdr3_aa: CASSWGQYNQPQHF
cdr3_nt: TGTGCCAGCAGCTGGGGACAGTACAATCAGCCCCAGCATTTT
j_call: TRBJ1-5
v_call: TRBV7-2
clone_size: .
d_call: TRBD1

cdr3_aa: CASSLGRGQGSHEQYF
cdr3_nt: TGTGCCAGCAGCTTAGGAAGGGGACAGGGCTCGCACGAGCAGTACTTC
j_call: TRBJ2-7
v_call: TRBV11-2
clone_size: .
d_call: TRBD1

cdr3_aa: CSASHGGANYGYTF
cdr3_nt: TGCAGTGCTAGTCATGGAGGAGCTAACTATGGCTACACCTTC
j_call: TRBJ1-2
v_call: TRBV20-1
clone_size: few
d_call: .

cdr3_aa: CASRVDRMETQYF
cdr3_nt: TGTGCCAGCAGGGTCGACAGGATGGAGACCCAGTACTTC
j_call: TRBJ2-5
v_call: TRBV2
clone_size: once
d_call: .

cdr3_aa: CATRSRDRVGNQPQHF
cdr3_nt: TGTGCCACTCGTTCCCGGGACAGGGTCGGCAATCAGCCCCAGCATTTT
j_call: TRBJ1-5
v_call: TRBV15
clone_size: once
d_call: TRBD1

cdr3_aa: CASSRNGRTYEQYF
cdr3_nt: TGTGCCAGCAGCAGAAATGGGAGAACCTACGAGCAGTACTTC
j_call: TRBJ2-7
v_call: TRBV11-2
clone_size: .
d_call: .

cdr3_aa: CASSPQAHRGRAEAFF
cdr3_nt: TGTGCCAGCTCACCACAAGCCCACAGGGGGCGCGCTGAAGCTTTCTTT
j_call: TRBJ1-1
v_call: TRBV18
clone_size: .
d_call: TRBD1

cdr3_aa: CASSSDRGMSNQPQHF
cdr3_nt: TGTGCCAGTAGCTCGGACAGGGGTATGAGCAATCAGCCCCAGCATTTT
j_call: TRBJ1-5
v_call: TRBV19
clone_size: .
d_call: TRBD1

cdr3_aa: CASSLDQEQGVVEGGYTF
cdr3_nt: TGCGCCAGCAGCTTGGACCAAGAGCAGGGGGTGGTGGAGGGTGGCTACACCTTC
j_call: TRBJ1-2
v_call: TRBV5-1
clone_size: .
d_call: TRBD1

cdr3_aa: CASSVGWSGGYTF
cdr3_nt: TGTGCCAGCAGCGTAGGATGGTCAGGCGGCTACACCTTC
j_call: TRBJ1-2
v_call: TRBV9
clone_size: .
d_call: .

cdr3_aa: CASSTNQETQYF
cdr3_nt: TGTGCCAGCTCAACAAACCAAGAGACCCAGTACTTC
j_call: TRBJ2-5
v_call: TRBV18
clone_size: .
d_call: .

cdr3_aa: CATNPQSGANVLTF
cdr3_nt: TGTGCCACTAACCCACAGTCTGGGGCCAACGTCCTGACTTTC
j_call: TRBJ2-6
v_call: TRBV19
clone_size: .
d_call: .

cdr3_aa: CASSEAAGPSYEQYF
cdr3_nt: TGTGCCAGCAGTGAAGCCGCAGGGCCCTCCTACGAGCAGTACTTC
j_call: TRBJ2-7
v_call: TRBV6-1
clone_size: .
d_call: .

cdr3_aa: CATKNRNSYNEQFF
cdr3_nt: TGTGCCACTAAAAATAGGAACAGCTACAATGAGCAGTTCTTC
j_call: TRBJ2-1
v_call: TRBV7-2
clone_size: .
d_call: .

cdr3_aa: CASSQSGTRDYEQYF
cdr3_nt: TGTGCCAGCAGCCAAAGCGGGACGAGAGACTACGAGCAGTACTTC
j_call: TRBJ2-7
v_call: TRBV7-9
clone_size: .
d_call: TRBD2

cdr3_aa: CAIRDSGDSPLHF
cdr3_nt: TGTGCCATCAGAGACAGTGGTGACTCACCCCTCCACTTT
j_call: TRBJ1-6
v_call: TRBV10-3
clone_size: .
d_call: .

cdr3_aa: CASSPVPSGGVDTQYF
cdr3_nt: TGTGCCAGCAGTCCCGTCCCTAGCGGGGGAGTAGATACGCAGTATTTT
j_call: TRBJ2-3
v_call: TRBV27
clone_size: .
d_call: TRBD2

cdr3_aa: CASSLFSGSSYNSPLHF
cdr3_nt: TGTGCCAGCAGTTTATTCTCCGGGAGCTCCTATAATTCACCCCTCCACTTT
j_call: TRBJ1-6
v_call: TRBV27
clone_size: .
d_call: .

cdr3_aa: CASSLVAGGAAGELFF
cdr3_nt: TGTGCCAGCAGCTTAGTAGCGGGGGGAGCGGCTGGGGAGCTGTTTTTT
j_call: TRBJ2-2
v_call: TRBV7-2
clone_size: .
d_call: TRBD2

cdr3_aa: CAWSGTPRNTIYF
cdr3_nt: TGTGCCTGGAGCGGGACACCGAGAAACACCATATATTTT
j_call: TRBJ1-3
v_call: TRBV30
clone_size: .
d_call: .

cdr3_aa: CASSFSGGDTQYF
cdr3_nt: TGTGCCAGCAGCTTTTCAGGGGGAGATACGCAGTATTTT
j_call: TRBJ2-3
v_call: TRBV7-9
clone_size: .
d_call: TRBD1

cdr3_aa: CASSGDTYGYTF
cdr3_nt: TGTGCCAGCAGTGGGGACACCTATGGCTACACCTTC
j_call: TRBJ1-2
v_call: TRBV2
clone_size: .
d_call: .

cdr3_aa: CASSVAGGGSPLHF
cdr3_nt: TGTGCCAGCAGCGTAGCGGGGGGTGGATCACCCCTCCACTTT
j_call: TRBJ1-6
v_call: TRBV9
clone_size: few
d_call: .

cdr3_aa: CASRATGVEGNTIYF
cdr3_nt: TGTGCCAGCAGAGCCACAGGGGTAGAAGGAAACACCATATATTTT
j_call: TRBJ1-3
v_call: TRBV7-9
clone_size: .
d_call: TRBD1

cdr3_aa: CASSEQLLPSTDTQYF
cdr3_nt: TGTGCCAGCAGTGAACAACTATTGCCCAGCACAGATACGCAGTATTTT
j_call: TRBJ2-3
v_call: TRBV25-1
clone_size: .
d_call: .

cdr3_aa: CASSPPGASNQPQHF
cdr3_nt: TGTGCCAGCAGCCCCCCGGGTGCCAGCAATCAGCCCCAGCATTTT
j_call: TRBJ1-5
v_call: TRBV7-9
clone_size: .
d_call: .

cdr3_aa: CASSQDLGANYGYTF
cdr3_nt: TGTGCCAGCAGCCAAGATCTGGGAGCCAACTATGGCTACACCTTC
j_call: TRBJ1-2
v_call: TRBV4-2
clone_size: .
d_call: .